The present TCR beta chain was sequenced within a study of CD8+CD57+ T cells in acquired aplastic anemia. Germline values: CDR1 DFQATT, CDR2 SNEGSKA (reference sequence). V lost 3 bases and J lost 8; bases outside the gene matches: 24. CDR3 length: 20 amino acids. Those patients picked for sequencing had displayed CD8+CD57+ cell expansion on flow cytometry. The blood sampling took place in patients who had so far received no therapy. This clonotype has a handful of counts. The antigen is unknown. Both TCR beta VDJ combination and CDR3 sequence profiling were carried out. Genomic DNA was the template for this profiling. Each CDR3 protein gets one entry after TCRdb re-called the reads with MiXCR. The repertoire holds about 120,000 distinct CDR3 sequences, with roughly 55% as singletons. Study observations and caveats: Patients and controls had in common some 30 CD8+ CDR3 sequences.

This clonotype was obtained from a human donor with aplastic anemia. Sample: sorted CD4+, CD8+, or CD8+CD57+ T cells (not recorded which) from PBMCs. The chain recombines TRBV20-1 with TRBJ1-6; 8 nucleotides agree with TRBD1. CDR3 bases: TGCAGTGCTAGTGGACAGGGATCTATCCTTAGGGGTCAAAGTTATTCACCCCTCCACTTT. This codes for CSASGQGSILRGQSYSPLHF.